Presented here are 25 T cell receptor beta chains from one specimen sequenced in a study of cytomegalovirus exposure and HLA in healthy donors. PCR employed 60 Vbeta and 13 Jbeta primers. Method: immunoSEQ multiplex PCR; TCRdb's copy keeps in-frame clones and lacks some. This table holds under 200,000 clones, approximately 80% found once. Sequenced material: PBMCs. The receptors come from a woman under 30 in good health and CMV-seronegative.

V gene TRBV5-8 combines with J gene TRBJ2-5; a weak D match, TRBD2 (6 bases). Trimming stripped 1 base from V and 0 bases from J, with 16 bases between. The CDR3 loop spans 17 amino acids. Germline loops: CDR1 SGHTS, CDR2 YDEGEE. The CDR3 sequence: CASSLRRGVGYQETQYF. CDR3 sequence (DNA): TGTGCCAGCAGCTTGAGGAGGGGAGTGGGGTACCAAGAGACCCAGTACTTC.

This sequence joins TRBV6-4 and TRBJ2-1; 8 positions agree with TRBD2. The trim removed 8 bases at V and 4 bases at J, leaving 10 bases unmatched. Per germline, CDR1 MRHNA and CDR2 SNTAGT. The CDR3 is 15 residues long. CDR3 in DNA: TGTGCCAGCGGGCCGGAGGGCGGGAGGTACAATGAGCAGTTCTTC. Translation gives CASGPEGGRYNEQFF.

The CDR3 loop is CASSRPGTGNTEAFF. CDR3 nucleotides: TGTGCCAGCAGCCGTCCCGGGACAGGAAACACTGAAGCTTTCTTT. This chain joins TRBV7-9 and TRBJ1-1; 8 bases map to TRBD1. The CDR3 length is 15 residues. The ends lost 5 bases at V and 2 bases at J; junction bases unmatched: 7. Germline V lookup: CDR1 SEHNR, CDR2 FQNEAQ (reference sequence). The full variable domain, completed using reference TRBV7-9 and TRBJ1-1, is DTGVSQNPRHKITKRGQNVTFRCDPISEHNRLYWYRQTLGQGPEFLTYFQNEAQLEKSRLLSDRFSAERPKGSFSTLEIQRTEQGDSAMYLCASSRPGTGNTEAFFGQGTRLTVV.

The rearrangement links TRBV15 to TRBJ2-6; D may be TRBD2 (7 bases). Trimming took 0 bases from V and 0 from J, leaving 15 bases between them. CDR1 LNHNV and CDR2 YYDKDF come from the germline V gene (reference sequence). The CDR3 is made up of 19 amino acids. For the CDR3, the DNA is TGTGCCACCAGCAGAGATAGGGGGGGAACGCACTCTGGGGCCAACGTCCTGACTTTC. Residues: CATSRDRGGTHSGANVLTF. Filled out from reference TRBV15 and TRBJ2-6, the complete variable domain reads DAMVIQNPRYQVTQFGKPVTLSCSQTLNHNVMYWYQQKSSQAPKLLFHYYDKDFNNEADTPDNFQSRRPNTSFCFLDIRSPGLGDTAMYLCATSRDRGGTHSGANVLTFGAGSRLTVL.

This rearrangement joins TRBV5-1 to TRBJ2-3; TRBD2 matches at 11 bases. V was clipped by 2 bases and J by 0 bases; unmatched bases: 5. This CDR3 is built from 17 residues. Germline V gives CDR1 SGHRS, CDR2 YFSETQ. CDR3 bases: TGCGCCAGCAGCTTACTGACTAGCGGGAAAAGCACAGATACGCAGTATTTT. It encodes CASSLLTSGKSTDTQYF. The variable domain in full, completed from reference TRBV5-1 and TRBJ2-3, reads KAGVTQTPRYLIKTRGQQVTLSCSPISGHRSVSWYQQTPGQGLQFLFEYFSETQRNKGNFPGRFSGRQFSNSRSEMNVSTLELGDSALYLCASSLLTSGKSTDTQYFGPGTRLTVL.

V and J are TRBV6-6 and TRBJ1-1; maybe TRBD1 (6 bases). The germline V gene encodes CDR1 MNHNY and CDR2 SVGAGI (reference sequence). V lost 7 bases and J lost 6, with 9 bases in between. The CDR3 has 11 residues. CDR3 bases: TGTGCCAGCAATCAGGGGTCTGAAGCTTTCTTT. Protein sequence: CASNQGSEAFF.

V and J are TRBV25-1 and TRBJ2-6; the match to TRBD2 covers 7 bases. The J segment lost 2 bases and the V segment lost 3 bases, leaving 1 base of the junction unmatched. Germline CDR1 MGHDK, CDR2 SYGVNS. This CDR3 has 15 residues. CDR3 in amino acids: CASSEGGAGANVLTF. In DNA form, the CDR3 reads TGTGCCAGCAGTGAGGGAGGGGCTGGGGCCAACGTCCTGACTTTC.

In DNA form, the CDR3 reads TGTGCCAGCAGCCCTCAAATGGCCAACAATGAGCAGTTCTTC. It yields the protein CASSPQMANNEQFF. The chain is built from TRBV9 and TRBJ2-1, with D hard to call. The V gene's germline CDR1 is SGDLS and CDR2 YYNGEE. Trimming stripped 4 bases from V and 5 bases from J, with 13 bases between. The CDR3 sequence is 14 residues long.

This clone was detected a few times. CDR3 in DNA: TGCGCCAGCAGCCAAGGACAGGGTTCCTACAATGAGCAGTTCTTC. Protein product: CASSQGQGSYNEQFF. The chain is built from TRBV4-3 and TRBJ2-1, with 7 bases aligning to TRBD1. CDR3 length equals 15 residues. Trimming took 1 base from V and 1 from J; bases not matched to a gene: 1. CDR1 is LGHNA, CDR2 YSLEER, per germline.

This chain joins TRBV28 and TRBJ1-1; 7 bases line up with TRBD1. Germline trimming cut 3 bases from V and 4 bases from J; bases unmatched to any gene: 11. In germline, CDR1 is MDHEN, CDR2 SYDVKM. CDR3 length equals 16 residues. CDR3 sequence reads: CASSFGARGVGTEAFF. In DNA, the CDR3 is TGTGCCAGCAGTTTTGGGGCCAGGGGGGTCGGCACTGAAGCTTTCTTT. The full variable domain, in which reference TRBV28 and TRBJ1-1 provide the parts outside the CDR3, is DVKVTQSSRYLVKRTGEKVFLECVQDMDHENMFWYRQDPGLGLRLIYFSYDVKMKEKGDIPEGYSVSREKKERFSLILESASTNQTSMYLCASSFGARGVGTEAFFGQGTRLTVV.

In its sample, this clone was seen once. The CDR3 nucleotides read TGTGCCAGCAGTCTGGAAGGGACTATCCCGGGAGGGCTTTACGAGCAGTACGTC. Translated, it gives CASSLEGTIPGGLYEQYV. The rearrangement links TRBV5-4 to TRBJ2-7, with 8 bases that match TRBD2. In germline, CDR1 is SGHNT, CDR2 YYREEE (reference sequence). V shed 5 bases, J shed 4 bases, and the junction held 20 bases outside the gene matches. The CDR3 sequence is 18 residues long.

The chain uses TRBV4-2 and TRBJ2-5, with 7 bases lining up with TRBD2. The J call is uncertain, as TRBJ2-7 better fits the DNA end. From germline, CDR1 is LGHNA and CDR2 YNFKEQ. The CDR3 is 15 amino acids. The CDR3 DNA follows: TGTGCCAGCAGCCAATTTCTAACGGGGGGCTACGAGCAGTACTTC. Protein sequence: CASSQFLTGGYEQYF.

This clone is a singleton in its sample. The genes are TRBV27 and TRBJ1-2; 9 bases are shared with TRBD1. The CDR3 sequence is 13 residues long. V shed 5 bases and J 7 bases; nucleotides not matched to a gene: 5. From germline, CDR1 is MNHEY and CDR2 SMNVEV (reference sequence). CDR3 amino acids: CASSPTGGTGYTF. The DNA of the CDR3 is TGTGCCAGCAGTCCGACAGGGGGTACTGGCTACACCTTC.

The CDR3 here is CSVPDGDYEQYF. The CDR3 bases are TGCAGCGTTCCTGACGGGGATTACGAGCAGTACTTC. The rearrangement uses TRBV29-1 and TRBJ2-7, with D tentatively TRBD2 (5 bases). With 5 bases removed from V and 4 bases from J, the gap between germline ends came to 12 bases. CDR1 is SQVTM and CDR2 is ANQGSEA in the germline V gene. The CDR3 consists of 12 residues.

The rearrangement links TRBV7-2 to TRBJ2-5; D is perhaps TRBD1 (6 bases). The CDR3 loop spans 15 amino acids. The germline CDR1 and CDR2 sequences are SGHTA and FQGNSA. V shed 4 bases and J shed 5 bases, with 17 bases lying between them. The CDR3 loop reads CASSWGPGRGETQYF. CDR3 DNA: TGTGCCAGCAGCTGGGGACCAGGCAGGGGTGAGACCCAGTACTTC.

The chain combines TRBV27 with TRBJ2-7; 11 bases fit TRBD2. With V trimmed by 5 bases and J by 2 bases, 2 bases remained unmatched. Looked up from germline, CDR1 is MNHEY and CDR2 is SMNVEV (reference sequence). The CDR3 is made up of 14 amino acids. The CDR3 DNA reads TGTGCCAGCAGTCCACTAGCGGGAGCCTACGAGCAGTACGTC. Its protein is CASSPLAGAYEQYV.

The chain recombines TRBV29-1 with TRBJ1-4; weak D call: TRBD1 (5 bases). Per the germline V gene, CDR1 is SQVTM and CDR2 is ANQGSEA. The CDR3 length is 13 residues. Trimming removed 4 bases at V and 8 bases at J, with 14 bases between. The CDR3 sequence is CSVARDRGEKLFF. The CDR3 bases are TGCAGCGTTGCCCGGGACCGGGGGGAAAAACTGTTTTTT.

This chain connects TRBV28 to TRBJ1-1, with D unresolved. The V gene lost 4 bases and the J gene lost 3 bases, with 24 bases spanning the gap. The CDR3 extends over 18 amino acids. Germline values: CDR1 MDHEN, CDR2 SYDVKM. The CDR3 is CASSYPDQWSSAYTEAFF. CDR3 nucleotide sequence: TGTGCCAGCAGTTACCCCGATCAGTGGAGTTCCGCTTACACTGAAGCTTTCTTT.

V is TRBV9 and J is TRBJ2-3; weak D call: TRBD2 (5 bases). Trimming pared 0 bases from V and 4 bases from J, leaving 15 bases between. Germline CDR1 reads SGDLS; CDR2 reads YYNGEE. The CDR3 consists of 16 residues. In DNA form, the CDR3 reads TGTGCCAGCAGCGTAGTGGCTACTAGATTCGCAGATACGCAGTATTTT. Residues: CASSVVATRFADTQYF. Together with reference TRBV9 and TRBJ2-3, the CDR3 gives the full variable domain: DSGVTQTPKHLITATGQRVTLRCSPRSGDLSVYWYQQSLDQGLQFLIQYYNGEERAKGNILERFSAQQFPDLHSELNLSSLELGDSALYFCASSVVATRFADTQYFGPGTRLTVL.

This clone has just a few counts. The chain links TRBV4-3 to TRBJ2-2; D is possibly TRBD2 (6 bases). Germline V lookup: CDR1 LGHNA, CDR2 YSLEER. The CDR3 covers 15 residues. V was cut by 4 bases and J by 5 bases, with 14 bases left in between. The CDR3 reads CASSPLADWTGELFF. CDR3 DNA sequence: TGCGCCAGCAGCCCACTAGCCGACTGGACCGGGGAGCTGTTTTTT.

This clone was observed once. V is TRBV5-5 and J is TRBJ2-1, with 7 positions matching TRBD2. Looked up from germline, CDR1 is SGHKS and CDR2 is YYEKEE (reference sequence). The CDR3 has 18 amino acids. Trimming took 4 bases from V and 1 from J; bases not matched to a gene: 14. DNA for the CDR3: TGTGCCAGCAGCCCCTCCTTGGGTCTAGCGGCGTCCTACAATGAGCAGTTCTTC. Translation gives CASSPSLGLAASYNEQFF.

Details on this clone: The same CDR3 is also encoded by other DNA sequences in this sample. V is TRBV7-2 and J is TRBJ1-1; D might be TRBD1 (5 bases). Per the germline V gene, CDR1 is SGHTA and CDR2 is FQGNSA. Trimming took off 1 base at V and 1 base at J, with 19 bases between the two ends. The CDR3 extends over 18 amino acids. The CDR3 DNA is TGTGCCAGCAGCTTAGTTGTGGGGCAGGGTAGCGGGAACACTGAAGCTTTCTTT. It is translated as CASSLVVGQGSGNTEAFF. Drawing the rest from reference TRBV7-2 and TRBJ1-1, the complete variable domain is GAGVSQSPSNKVTEKGKDVELRCDPISGHTALYWYRQSLGQGLEFLIYFQGNSAPDKSGLPSDRFSAERTGGSVSTLTIQRTQQEDSAVYLCASSLVVGQGSGNTEAFFGQGTRLTVV.

Of note for this clone: Other DNA sequences within the sample encode an identical CDR3. The chain uses TRBV5-1 and TRBJ2-1; 13 bases agree with TRBD2. CDR1 and CDR2 from the germline V gene are SGHRS and YFSETQ. The CDR3 is 16 residues long. With 3 bases clipped from V and 1 base from J, the junction kept 1 base outside the gene matches. DNA for the CDR3: TGCGCCAGCAGCTGGACTAGCGGGAGTTCCTACAATGAGCAGTTCTTC. This translates into CASSWTSGSSYNEQFF.

The rearrangement joins TRBV30 to TRBJ2-3, with 9 bases lining up with TRBD2. CDR1 and CDR2 (germline): GTSNPN, SVGIG (reference sequence). This CDR3 contains 16 residues. V lost 1 base and J lost 1; bases outside the gene matches: 6. In DNA, the CDR3 is TGTGCCTGGAGTGGTCTTGGCGGGAGGGGCACAGATACGCAGTATTTT. Translating it yields CAWSGLGGRGTDTQYF.

The chain recombines TRBV29-1 with TRBJ2-3; 9 bases are a match to TRBD1. This CDR3 spans 15 amino acids. V lost 4 bases to trimming and J lost 3 bases; unmatched junction nucleotides: 8. Germline loops: CDR1 SQVTM, CDR2 ANQGSEA. This CDR3 reads CSVVPGQGLTDTQYF. As DNA, the CDR3 is TGCAGCGTTGTACCGGGACAGGGCCTTACAGATACGCAGTATTTT.